This paragraph covers one TCR beta chain sequence. Its antigen is unidentified. The data originate from a study of identifying expanded T cells in peripheral blood. Study-wide results and caveats: Differentially abundant clones: roughly 1.2 between replicates, 15 to 17 at around 2 weeks, under 25 at four. Across healthy donors, higher total template counts meant significantly greater approximately two-week count variance.

TCRdb keeps only in-frame clones here, not all; method: immunoSEQ multiplex PCR. In the table there are 45,000 to 60,000 clones, around 83% of which are singletons. Deletions cut 4 bases from V and 0 bases from J, with 10 bases between. Germline V gene lookup returns CDR1 MNHNS and CDR2 SASEGT. CDR3 length: 15 residues. Collection occurred without any documented infections or immune events in donors. The J gene is TRBJ2-1, the V gene TRBV6-1, with D perhaps matching TRBD2 (5 bases). Sequenced input: blood. The clonotype comes from a person aged 18 to 69 in good health. The CDR3 loop reads CASSVLGSSYNEQFF. The CDR3 region has the DNA TGTGCCAGCAGTGTCCTGGGGAGCTCCTACAATGAGCAGTTCTTC.